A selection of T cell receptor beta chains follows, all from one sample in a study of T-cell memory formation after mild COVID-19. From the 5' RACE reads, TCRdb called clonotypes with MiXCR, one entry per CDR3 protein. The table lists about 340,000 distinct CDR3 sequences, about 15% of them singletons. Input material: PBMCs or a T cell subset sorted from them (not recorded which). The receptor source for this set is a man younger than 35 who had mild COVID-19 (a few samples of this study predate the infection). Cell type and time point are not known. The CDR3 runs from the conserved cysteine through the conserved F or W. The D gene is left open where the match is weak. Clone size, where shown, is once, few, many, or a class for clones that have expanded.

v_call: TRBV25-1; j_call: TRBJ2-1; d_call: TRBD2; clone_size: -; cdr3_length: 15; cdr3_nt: TGTGCCAGCAGTAAAAGACTAGCGGGGAACAATGAGCAGTTCTTC; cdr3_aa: CASSKRLAGNNEQFF
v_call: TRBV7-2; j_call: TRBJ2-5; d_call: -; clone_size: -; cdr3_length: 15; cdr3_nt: TGTGCCAGCAGCTTAGCCCGGACTTTCAAAGAGACCCAGTACTTC; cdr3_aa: CASSLARTFKETQYF
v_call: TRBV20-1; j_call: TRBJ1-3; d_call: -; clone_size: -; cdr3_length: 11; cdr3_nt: TGCAGTGCTAGATCCGGGAACACCATATATTTT; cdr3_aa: CSARSGNTIYF
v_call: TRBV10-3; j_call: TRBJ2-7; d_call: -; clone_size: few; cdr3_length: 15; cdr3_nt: TGTGCCAGCCAGCCCCCGGGAACTAGCTCCTACGAGCAGTACTTC; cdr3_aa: CASQPPGTSSYEQYF
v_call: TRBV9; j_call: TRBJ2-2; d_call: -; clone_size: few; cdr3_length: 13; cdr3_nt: TGTGCCAGCAGCGATCAGGGCGTCGGGGAGCTGTTTTTT; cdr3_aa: CASSDQGVGELFF
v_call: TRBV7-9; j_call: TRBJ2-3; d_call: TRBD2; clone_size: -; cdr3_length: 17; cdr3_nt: TGTGCCAGCAGCCCAGAGGTCGGGGGGGCCTTGGCAGATACGCAGTATTTT; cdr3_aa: CASSPEVGGALADTQYF
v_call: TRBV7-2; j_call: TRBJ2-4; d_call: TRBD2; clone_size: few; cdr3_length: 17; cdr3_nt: TGTGCCAGCAGCTCCCGTAGCGGGGGAGTAGCCAAAAACATTCAGTACTTC; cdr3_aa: CASSSRSGGVAKNIQYF
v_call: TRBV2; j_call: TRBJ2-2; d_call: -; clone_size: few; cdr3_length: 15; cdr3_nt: TGTGCCAGCAGTGTAGGACAGATGAACACCGGGGAGCTGTTTTTT; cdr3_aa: CASSVGQMNTGELFF
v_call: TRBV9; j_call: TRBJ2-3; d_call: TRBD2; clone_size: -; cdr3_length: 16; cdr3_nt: TGTGCCAGCAGTTTCCGGGACTACCCCTCCGGAGATACGCAGTATTTT; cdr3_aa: CASSFRDYPSGDTQYF
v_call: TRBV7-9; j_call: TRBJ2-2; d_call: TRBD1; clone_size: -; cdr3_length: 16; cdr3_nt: TGTGCCAGCAGCTCGCCGGACAGGGCGAACACCGGGGAGCTGTTTTTT; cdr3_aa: CASSSPDRANTGELFF